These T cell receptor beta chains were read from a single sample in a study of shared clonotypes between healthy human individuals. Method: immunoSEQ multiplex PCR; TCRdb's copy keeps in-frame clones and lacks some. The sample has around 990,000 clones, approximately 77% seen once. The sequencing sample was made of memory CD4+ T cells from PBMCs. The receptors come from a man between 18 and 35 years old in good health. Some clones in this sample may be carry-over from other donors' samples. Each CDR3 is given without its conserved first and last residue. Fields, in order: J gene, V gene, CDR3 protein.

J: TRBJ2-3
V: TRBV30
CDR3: AWSLALAGEERGTDTQY

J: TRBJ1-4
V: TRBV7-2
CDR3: ASSATGGSEKLF

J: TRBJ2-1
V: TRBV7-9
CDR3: ASQSYNEQF

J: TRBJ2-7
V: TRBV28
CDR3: ASPTGEKTYEQY

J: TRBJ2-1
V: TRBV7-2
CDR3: ASSLGGSVYNEQF

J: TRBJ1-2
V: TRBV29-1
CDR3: SVSVLYGYT

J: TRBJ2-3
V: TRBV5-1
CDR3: ASSLGGLFNLDTQY

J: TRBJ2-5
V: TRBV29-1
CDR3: SSGNQETQY

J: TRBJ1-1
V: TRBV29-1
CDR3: SVMDGPWNTEAF

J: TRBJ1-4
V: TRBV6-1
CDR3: ASSDPGRWEKLF

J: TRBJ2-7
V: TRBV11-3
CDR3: ASSPEISGSEQY

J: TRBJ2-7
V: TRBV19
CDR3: ASRRGQSYVQY

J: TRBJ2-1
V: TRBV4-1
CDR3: ASSQGSKSYNEQF

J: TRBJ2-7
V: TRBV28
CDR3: ASSYSGLAYEQY

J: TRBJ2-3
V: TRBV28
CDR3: ASSEWGLGDTQY

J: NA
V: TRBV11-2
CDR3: ASNPREWAYEQY

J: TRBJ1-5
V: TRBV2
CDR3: ASRAGQKSNQPQH

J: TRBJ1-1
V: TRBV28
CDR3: ASIPWGVGNTEAF

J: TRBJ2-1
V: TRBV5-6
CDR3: ASSSSGAGWEQF

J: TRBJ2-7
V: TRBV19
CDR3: ADTTSGKYKEQY

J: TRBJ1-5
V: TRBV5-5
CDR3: ASSLDIRVNQPQH

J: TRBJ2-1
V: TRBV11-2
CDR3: ASRRPGLRYNEQF

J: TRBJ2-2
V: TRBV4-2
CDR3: ASSQDSGSVTGELF

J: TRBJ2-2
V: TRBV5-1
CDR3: ASSWTGETGELF